A selection of T cell receptor beta chains follows, all from one sample in a study of blood T cell repertoires in COVID-19. Clones were sequenced by immunoSEQ multiplex PCR, and TCRdb holds only the in-frame ones, with some missing. The sample yields fewer than 400,000 clones, 85% to 90% seen once. The sequencing input was PBMCs or T cells enriched from blood (not recorded which). These receptors were obtained from a young man who had recovered from COVID-19. The conserved cysteine and the conserved F or W are not part of the CDR3 here.

CDR3aa | j_gene | v_gene
ASSYSTGGGGYGYT | TRBJ1-2 | TRBV6-5
ASSPVGYNEQF | TRBJ2-1 | TRBV18
ASSFGLTKDFNEQF | TRBJ2-1 | TRBV9
ASSFRTGGAAQETQY | TRBJ2-5 | TRBV7-2
ASSFGPAMGENTDTQY | TRBJ2-3 | TRBV28
ASTRREGANTGELF | TRBJ2-2 | TRBV25-1
ASSLVTVAGVYEQY | TRBJ2-7 | TRBV11-3
ASSPRGSGANVLT | TRBJ2-6 | TRBV28
ASSDFLGQGYT | TRBJ1-2 | TRBV28
ASSTPGGPYEQY | TRBJ2-7 | TRBV6-5
ASSLGTKRAGGRAGELF | TRBJ2-2 | TRBV13
ASSLSGENYGYT | TRBJ1-2 | TRBV10-2
ASSLGLAVETQY | TRBJ2-5 | TRBV7-9
ATRDRGSGELF | TRBJ2-2 | TRBV24-1
ASSATGPSTEAF | TRBJ1-1 | TRBV6-4
ASRAGLPNTEAF | TRBJ1-1 | TRBV27
ASSLTDYNTGELF | TRBJ2-2 | TRBV11-2
AISDRQGATEAF | TRBJ1-1 | TRBV10-3
ASSQASGRTSYEQY | TRBJ2-7 | TRBV4-1
ASSVGVMNTEAF | TRBJ1-1 | TRBV27
ASSIPASGSSNEQF | TRBJ2-1 | TRBV19
ASSPGQGGGLGGYT | TRBJ1-2 | TRBV7-9
ASSSGGLNIYEQY | TRBJ2-7 | TRBV5-4
SASRTGELF | TRBJ2-2 | TRBV20-1
ASSPFGGRSGNTIY | TRBJ1-3 | TRBV4-1
ASSHLVGGYEQY | TRBJ2-7 | TRBV14
ASSGGTAHSNQPQH | TRBJ1-5 | TRBV6-7